This T cell receptor (beta chain) was sequenced during a study of molecular identifiers for immune sequencing clone quantification. Previously described methods and listed TCR primers were employed for the bulk TCR libraries. Each CDR3 protein is one row after TCRdb ran MiXCR on the PCR reads. The table has some 100,000 distinct CDR3 sequences, under 40% seen once; the top ten hold around 4.2%. Study results and caveats: Barcode-sharing identical TCR molecules could underestimate highly expanded clone sizes. Whereas clones above 20 RNA copies held under 1% of naive-cell molecules, they held over 98% of effector molecules.

This clonotype was seen many times. Its matching antigen is unknown. Its ends do not fully match the called genes, so a read error is possible. CD8+CD4-CCR7+CD45RA+ sorting gave the naive CD8 T cells. The sequenced material came from naive CD8+ T cells from blood, with Jurkat cell RNA spiked in. Documented subset: FACS-sorted CD8+CD4-CCR7+CD45RA+ naive T cells. The TCR comes from a human donor in good health. Some libraries in this study had Jurkat cell RNA spiked in.

CDR3 amino acids: CASSRIVGSTDTQYF. CDR3 sequence (DNA): TGTGCTAGCAGCCGAATCGTGGGCAGCACAGATACGCAGTATTTT. The V gene is TRBV7-7, the J gene TRBJ2-3; the D is unclear. Per the germline V gene, CDR1 is SSHAT and CDR2 is FNYEAQ (reference sequence). The CDR3 runs 15 residues.